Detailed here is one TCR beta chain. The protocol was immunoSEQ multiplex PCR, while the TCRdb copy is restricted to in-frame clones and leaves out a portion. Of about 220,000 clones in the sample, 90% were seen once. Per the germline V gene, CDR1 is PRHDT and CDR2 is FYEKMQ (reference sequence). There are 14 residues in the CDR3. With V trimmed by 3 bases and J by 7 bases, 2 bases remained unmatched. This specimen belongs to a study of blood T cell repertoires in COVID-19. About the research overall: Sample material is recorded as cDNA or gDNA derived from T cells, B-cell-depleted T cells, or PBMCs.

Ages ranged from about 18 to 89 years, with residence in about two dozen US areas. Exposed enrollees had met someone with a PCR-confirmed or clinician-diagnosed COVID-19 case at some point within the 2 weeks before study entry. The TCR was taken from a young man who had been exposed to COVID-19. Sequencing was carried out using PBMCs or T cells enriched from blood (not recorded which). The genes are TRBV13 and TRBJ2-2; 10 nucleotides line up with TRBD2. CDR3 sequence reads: CASSFRLAGGELFF. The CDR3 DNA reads TGTGCCAGCAGCTTTCGACTAGCGGGCGGGGAGCTGTTTTTT.